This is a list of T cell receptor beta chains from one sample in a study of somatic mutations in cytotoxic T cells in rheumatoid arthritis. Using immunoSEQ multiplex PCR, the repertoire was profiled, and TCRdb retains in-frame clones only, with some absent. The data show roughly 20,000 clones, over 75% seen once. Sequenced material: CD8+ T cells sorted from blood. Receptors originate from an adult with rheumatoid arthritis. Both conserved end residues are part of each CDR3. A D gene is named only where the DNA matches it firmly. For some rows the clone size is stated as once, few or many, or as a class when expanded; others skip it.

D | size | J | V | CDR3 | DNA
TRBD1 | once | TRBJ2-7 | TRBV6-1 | CASRRRPDRDYEQYF | TGTGCCAGCAGGAGGAGACCGGACAGGGACTACGAGCAGTACTTC
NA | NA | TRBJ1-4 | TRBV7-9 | CASSGGAGRLTTNEKLFF | TGTGCCAGCAGCGGAGGGGCGGGCAGGTTAACAACTAATGAAAAACTGTTTTTT
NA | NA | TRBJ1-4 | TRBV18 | CASSPAGEKLFF | TGTGCCAGCTCACCAGCGGGAGAAAAACTGTTTTTT
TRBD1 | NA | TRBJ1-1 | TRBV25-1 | CASSEWSPRGRGTEAFF | TGTGCCAGCAGTGAATGGTCGCCCAGGGGGCGAGGGACTGAAGCTTTCTTT
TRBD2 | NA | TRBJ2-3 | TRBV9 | CASSVERLAGGGPTDTQYF | TGTGCCAGCAGCGTAGAGCGACTAGCGGGGGGTGGCCCCACAGATACGCAGTATTTT
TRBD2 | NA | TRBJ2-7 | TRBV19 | CASSGRVRSVGVCQYF | TGTGCCAGTAGTGGGAGGGTTCGGTCGGTCGGTGTATGTCAGTACTTC
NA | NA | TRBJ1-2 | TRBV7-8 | CASSLALGSYYGYTF | TGTGCCAGCAGCTTAGCGTTGGGCAGCTACTATGGCTACACCTTC
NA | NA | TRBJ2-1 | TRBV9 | CASSVGTGRDPYNEQFF | TGTGCCAGCAGCGTAGGGACGGGGCGGGATCCCTACAATGAGCAGTTCTTC
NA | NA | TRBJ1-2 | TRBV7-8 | CASSLGVGQNYGYTF | TGTGCCAGCAGCTTAGGGGTAGGACAAAACTATGGCTACACCTTC
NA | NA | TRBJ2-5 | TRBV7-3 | CASSSTGGVETQYF | TGTGCCAGCAGCTCGACTGGGGGTGTGGAGACCCAGTACTTC
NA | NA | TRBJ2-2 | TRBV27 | CASSSGTGGELFF | TGTGCCAGCAGTTCCGGGACTGGCGGGGAGCTGTTTTTT
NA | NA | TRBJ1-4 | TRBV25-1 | CASSEYEPADPNEKLFF | TGTGCCAGCAGTGAATATGAGCCCGCCGATCCTAATGAAAAACTGTTTTTT
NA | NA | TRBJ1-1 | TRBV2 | CAMGGGNTEAFF | TGTGCCATGGGCGGGGGGAACACTGAAGCTTTCTTT